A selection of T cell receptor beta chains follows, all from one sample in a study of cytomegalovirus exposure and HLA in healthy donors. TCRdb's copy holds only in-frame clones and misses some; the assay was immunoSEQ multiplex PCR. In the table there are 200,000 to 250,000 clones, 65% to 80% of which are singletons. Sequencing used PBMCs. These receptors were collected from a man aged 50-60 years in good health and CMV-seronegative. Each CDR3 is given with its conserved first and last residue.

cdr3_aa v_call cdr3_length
CASSRGVTSNQPQHF TRBV19 15
CASSPGGHFSEAFF TRBV9 14
CAWGQGVSDTQYF TRBV30 13
CATRRRDREQYF TRBV28 12
CASSTRQGRETQYF TRBV7-2 14
CASSLQGRVAGELFF TRBV5-5 15
CASSGGGVGAFF TRBV28 12
CASSRKPGQGATEQFF TRBV27 16
CASSSTFTGEQYF TRBV5-1 13
CASSETGLDEQFF TRBV2 13
CASSLVAGNGYTF TRBV7-3 13
CASSYLTGEAFF TRBV6-5 12
CASSIWDRGSYGYTF TRBV5-8 15
CASTPSGGVNQPQHF TRBV9 15
CASSHPGQGYEQYF TRBV7-2 14
CASSVSGLSNQPQHF TRBV9 15
CASRGGLAGGRSYNEQFF TRBV28 18
CSGGVTEAFF TRBV20-1 10